The following is a T cell receptor beta chain sequence with its context. The antigen is undetermined. This specimen comes from a study of cytomegalovirus exposure and HLA in healthy donors. Overall study findings and caveats: Later, an analysis found that TCR clusters from the first cohort tended to co-occur in the 130 or so validation repertoires. A list of 150 to 200 TCR beta chains associated with cytomegalovirus was given. Specific recognition of CMV antigens was confirmed in vitro for a few chains (all CMV-associated). For most TCR sequences rarity was the rule, although some public TCRs occurred in many donors.

Libraries were prepared by immunoSEQ multiplex PCR; TCRdb keeps only in-frame clonotypes and omits some of them. Of approximately 58,000 clones listed, around nine tenths are singletons. The sequenced material came from PBMCs. The source is a woman in her twenties or thirties in good health and CMV-seronegative.

In DNA form, the CDR3 reads TGTGCCAGCAAAGGGCAGGGGGCGTCCACCGGGGAGCTGTTTTTT. It specifies CASKGQGASTGELFF. The chain combines TRBV6-5 with TRBJ2-2; 8 positions agree with TRBD1. V lost 7 bases and J lost 4; bases outside the gene matches: 8. CDR1 is MNHEY and CDR2 is SVGAGI in the germline V gene. CDR3 size: 15 residues.